This is a list of T cell receptor beta chains from one sample in a study of PD-1 blockade in mismatch repair-deficient tumors. The assay was immunoSEQ multiplex PCR, and TCRdb's table has in-frame clones only and misses some. The sample comprises about 66,000 clones, 70% to 85% of which are singletons, and roughly 6% rests with the top ten. This specimen consisted of peripheral blood, obtained 2 weeks after starting pembrolizumab. The receptors originated from an adult with mismatch repair-deficient cancer. Both conserved end residues are part of each CDR3. D genes are given only for firm matches. Part of the rows lack a size; the others show once, few, many or a class for expanded clones.

j_call	clone_size	d_call	v_call	cdr3_nt	cdr3_aa
TRBJ2-1	.	.	TRBV6-1	TGTGCCAGCAGTGAAGCCTCTGAGCAGTTCTTC	CASSEASEQFF
TRBJ2-7	.	.	TRBV6-6	TGTGCCAGCAGTAAACCGACGGACTACGAGCAGTACTTC	CASSKPTDYEQYF
TRBJ1-5	.	.	TRBV25-1	TGTGCCAGCAGTGGTACTGAGGGGGGGGATCAGCCCCAGCATTTT	CASSGTEGGDQPQHF
TRBJ1-2	.	.	TRBV14	TGTGCCAGCAGCCACGAGGTGAGGCCGATAGGTGGCTACACCTTC	CASSHEVRPIGGYTF
TRBJ2-7	.	.	TRBV6-5	TGTGCCAGCAGTTACTCGTCCGGGGGCAACGAGCAGTACTTC	CASSYSSGGNEQYF
TRBJ1-2	.	.	TRBV18	TGTGCCAGCTCACCTGTAGACAGAACGAACTATGGCTACACCTTC	CASSPVDRTNYGYTF
TRBJ2-3	.	.	TRBV7-3	TGTGCCAGCCGCCTAACCGGCCAAAGCACAGATACGCAGTATTTT	CASRLTGQSTDTQYF
TRBJ2-6	.	.	TRBV27	TGTGCCAGCAGTTCACCTCGGGACACGATATCTGGGGCCAACGTCCTGACTTTC	CASSSPRDTISGANVLTF
TRBJ1-2	.	TRBD1	TRBV19	TGTGCCAGTAGTATTGGGACAGACGTCTATGGCTACACCTTC	CASSIGTDVYGYTF
TRBJ2-2	.	TRBD2	TRBV7-9	TGTGCCAGCAGGCGGGGGACCGGGGAGCTGTTTTTT	CASRRGTGELFF
TRBJ2-3	few	TRBD1	TRBV6-5	TGTGCCAGCAGTTACCGGGACAGGAGCACAGATACGCAGTATTTT	CASSYRDRSTDTQYF
TRBJ1-3	once	TRBD1	TRBV30	TGTGCCTGGAGTGCAGGGGGTGATGGAAACACCATATATTTT	CAWSAGGDGNTIYF
TRBJ1-1	.	.	TRBV6-1	TGTGCCAGCAGAGCAACACCGAACACTGAAGCTTTCTTT	CASRATPNTEAFF
TRBJ2-5	.	TRBD2	TRBV28	TGTGCCAGCAGTCCCCGGGGTAGCGGGGGCCAAGAGACCCAGTACTTC	CASSPRGSGGQETQYF
TRBJ1-1	.	.	TRBV30	TGTGCCTGGAGTATAAGGCAGAACACTGAAGCTTTCTTT	CAWSIRQNTEAFF